These 24 T cell receptor beta chains were sequenced from one sample in a study of blood T cells in healthy people across ages (dated by TCRdb to 2013 to 2016). Libraries were prepared through 5' RACE. Sequenced on an Illumina HiSeq 2500. The second PCR ran for roughly 6 to 11 cycles and used a J-beta primer mix along with a sample-barcoded 5' primer. TCRdb reprocessed the public reads (quality trimming at Q25 with fastp, clone calling with MiXCR) and kept in-frame beta chains. Rows matching on CDR3 protein sequence are summarized as one entry with the most common DNA and genes. This sample gives about a million distinct CDR3 sequences in total; around 54% of them show up just once. Around a fifth of the sample is taken by the ten largest. Sequenced input: blood. These receptors came from a woman in her sixties or seventies in good health.

The rearrangement joins TRBV10-3 to TRBJ1-2; D ambiguous. The CDR3 is made up of 14 amino acids. Germline CDR1 ENHRY, CDR2 SYGVKD. Trimming shortened V by 2 bases and J by 2 bases, and 9 bases separated the two germline ends. This chain's CDR3 is CAISETAGNYGYTF. CDR3 nucleotide sequence: TGTGCCATCAGTGAGACAGCCGGCAACTATGGCTACACCTTC.

This clonotype has just one count. V gene TRBV7-2 combines with J gene TRBJ2-6; D is unresolved. Germline CDR1 and CDR2: SGHTA and FQGNSA. V was pared by 5 bases and J by 1 base, with 15 bases between. This CDR3 is 17 amino acids long. This CDR3 reads CASSLMLVVSGANVLTF. The CDR3 DNA sequence: TGTGCCAGCAGCCTAATGCTGGTCGTTTCTGGGGCCAACGTCCTGACTTTC.

This clonotype was seen once. This chain joins TRBV7-9 and TRBJ2-1, with 8 bases identical to TRBD2. The V and J ends lost 3 bases and 9 bases, in that order; junction bases with no gene match: 16. CDR3 length: 17 residues. The V gene's germline CDR1 is SEHNR and CDR2 FQNEAQ (reference sequence). The CDR3 region is CASSFNPAGTSVREQFF. The CDR3 nucleotides are TGTGCCAGCAGCTTCAACCCTGCCGGGACTAGTGTGCGTGAGCAGTTCTTC. Full variable domain (outside the CDR3, taken from reference TRBV7-9 and TRBJ2-1): DTGVSQNPRHKITKRGQNVTFRCDPISEHNRLYWYRQTLGQGPEFLTYFQNEAQLEKSRLLSDRFSAERPKGSFSTLEIQRTEQGDSAMYLCASSFNPAGTSVREQFFGPGTRLTVL.

The chain carries TRBV29-1 and TRBJ2-3; no reliable D call. Germline CDR1 reads SQVTM; CDR2 reads ANQGSEA. This CDR3 is built from 13 residues. The V and J ends lost 1 base and 2 bases respectively, with 7 bases between them. The chain's CDR3 is CSVEVPATDTQYF. For the CDR3, the DNA is TGCAGCGTTGAAGTTCCGGCCACAGATACGCAGTATTTT.

This clonotype was seen many times. The chain is built from TRBV25-1 and TRBJ2-7; 10 nucleotides agree with TRBD1. The V gene's germline CDR1 is MGHDK and CDR2 SYGVNS. CDR3 length equals 15 residues. Losses at the gene ends were 8 bases for V and 6 bases for J; bases not matched to a gene: 13. The CDR3 DNA reads TGTGCCAGCGTCCCCGGGACAGGGGACGTCAGCGAGCAGTACTTC. Protein product: CASVPGTGDVSEQYF.

This clonotype was seen a handful of times. The genes are TRBV6-1 and TRBJ2-6; 12 nucleotides match TRBD1. V lost 10 bases, J lost 4 bases, and 17 bases stayed unmatched. This CDR3 region has 19 residues. CDR1 is MNHNS and CDR2 is SASEGT in the germline V gene. The CDR3, as DNA: TGTGCCATCCTTCTCCCGGGACAGGGGGCTTGGTACGGGGCCAACGTCCTGACTTTC. It translates to CAILLPGQGAWYGANVLTF.

The chain links TRBV7-2 to TRBJ2-4; D assignment may be TRBD1 or TRBD2 (6 bases each). Germline CDR1 reads SGHTA; CDR2 reads FQGNSA. Trimming stripped 6 bases from V and 7 bases from J, with 7 bases between. The CDR3 runs to 11 residues. Here the CDR3 reads CASRGGNIQYF. The CDR3 nucleotides read TGTGCCAGCAGAGGGGGGAACATTCAGTACTTC.

The chain employs TRBV12-3 or TRBV12-4 and TRBJ2-7; 7 bases are a match to TRBD1. The CDR3 is 14 residues long. Trimming cost V 5 bases and J 1 base; bases outside gene matches: 5. CDR3 in DNA: TGTGCCAGCAGTACAGGGGTAGGATCCTACGAGCAGTACTTC. Protein: CASSTGVGSYEQYF.

The chain links TRBV29-1 to TRBJ1-1; 9 bases align to TRBD1. Germline values: CDR1 SQVTM, CDR2 ANQGSEA. CDR3 length: 13 amino acids. The V and J ends lost 7 bases and 1 base, in that order; junction bases with no gene match: 4. The CDR3 region has the DNA TGCAGCGCTGTGGGACAGGGGAACACTGAAGCTTTCTTT. This translates into CSAVGQGNTEAFF.

This clonotype was observed a handful of times. The V and J genes are TRBV21-1 and TRBJ2-7; the table's D call TRBD2 went unverified against the DNA. TRBV21-1 is assigned pseudogene status. This CDR3 region has 14 residues. This chain's CDR3 is CASSTPGLSYEQYF. CDR3 in DNA: TGTGCCAGCAGCACACCGGGACTATCCTACGAGCAGTACTTC.

This clonotype was counted only a few times. The chain recombines TRBV7-2 with TRBJ1-6; D uncertain. Trimming pared 4 bases from V and 7 bases from J, leaving 17 bases between. The CDR3 length is 16 residues. The germline V gene encodes CDR1 SGHTA and CDR2 FQGNSA. The CDR3 DNA reads as TGTGCCAGCAGCTCACAGATGACACGCGACAATTCACCCCTCCACTTT. It encodes CASSSQMTRDNSPLHF.

The rearrangement joins TRBV5-1 to TRBJ2-7; 8 bases line up with TRBD2. Trimming took 4 bases from V and 2 from J; bases not matched to a gene: 8. This CDR3 contains 15 residues. In germline, CDR1 is SGHRS, CDR2 YFSETQ. As DNA, the CDR3 is TGCGCCAGCAGCCCCGGGACTAGTGAGGCCTACGAGCAGTACTTC. Protein product: CASSPGTSEAYEQYF.

This clonotype has a handful of counts. The rearrangement links TRBV7-2 to TRBJ2-7; tentative D call: TRBD2 (5 bases). CDR1 and CDR2 (germline): SGHTA, FQGNSA. The CDR3 is 12 residues long. Trimming pared 1 base from V and 7 bases from J, leaving 8 bases between. In DNA, the CDR3 is TGTGCCAGCAGCTTAGTCGGGGTTGAGCAGTACTTC. Translated, it gives CASSLVGVEQYF.

The chain carries TRBV5-1 and TRBJ2-5; D remains unclear. This CDR3 is built from 13 residues. Trimming shortened V by 2 bases and J by 3 bases, and 8 bases separated the two germline ends. Looked up from germline, CDR1 is SGHRS and CDR2 is YFSETQ. The CDR3 region has the DNA TGCGCCAGCAGCTTAGTGTCTGAAGAGACCCAGTACTTC. Its translation is CASSLVSEETQYF.

The chain combines TRBV12-3 or TRBV12-4 with TRBJ2-7; the D call may be TRBD1 or TRBD2 (5 bases each). This CDR3 comprises 18 residues. Trimming cost V 3 bases and J 3 bases, with 24 bases left between them. DNA of the CDR3: TGTGCCAGCAGTTTTGGAGCAGGATACCCCGGGGCCCTCTACGAGCAGTACTTC. Residues: CASSFGAGYPGALYEQYF.

This chain uses TRBV10-3 with TRBJ2-1, with D hard to call. Trimming stripped 0 bases from V and 11 bases from J, with 11 bases between. The germline CDR1 and CDR2 sequences are ENHRY and SYGVKD. CDR3 size: 13 residues. In DNA, the CDR3 is TGTGCCATCAGTGAGTCAATCCAGGTAAAGCAGTTCTTC. Encoded protein: CAISESIQVKQFF.

This clonotype was picked up a small number of times. This chain connects TRBV20-1 to TRBJ1-1; D might be TRBD1 (5 bases). The V end was cut by 1 base, the J end by 5 bases, with 14 bases between. CDR1 is DFQATT and CDR2 is SNEGSKA in the germline V gene (reference sequence). There are 14 residues in the CDR3. CDR3 coding DNA: TGCAGTGCTAGAGCGAGGCGTGGGGGAACTGAAGCTTTCTTT. Residues: CSARARRGGTEAFF.

The chain combines TRBV10-2 with TRBJ2-7, with D possibly TRBD2 on 6 matching bases. Germline V gene sequence: CDR1 WSHSY, CDR2 SAAADI. Trimming took 1 base from V and 5 from J, leaving 15 bases between them. This CDR3 has 15 residues. CDR3 DNA: TGCGCCAGCAGTGAGTGGAGGGAGGCCTTTGACGAGCAGTACTTC. This gives the protein CASSEWREAFDEQYF.

This clonotype has a handful of counts. The genes are TRBV10-3 and TRBJ2-3, with D uncertain. The CDR3 extends over 13 amino acids. Germline V lookup: CDR1 ENHRY, CDR2 SYGVKD. Trimming left V 5 bases short and J 1 base short, with 7 bases between. The CDR3 spells CAISQARTDTQYF. The CDR3 DNA reads TGTGCCATCAGTCAAGCGCGCACAGATACGCAGTATTTT.

The chain uses TRBV7-9 and TRBJ2-1; no reliable D call. CDR1 and CDR2 from the germline V gene are SEHNR and FQNEAQ (reference sequence). CDR3 length: 18 amino acids. Trimming removed 0 bases from V and 0 bases from J, with 15 bases in between. The CDR3 DNA is TGTGCCAGCAGCTTAGCCACGCAGCCCGCCAGCTCCTACAATGAGCAGTTCTTC. This codes for CASSLATQPASSYNEQFF.

The chain joins TRBV20-1 to TRBJ2-4; weak D call: TRBD1 (6 bases). The CDR3 runs to 16 residues. The V end was cut by 5 bases, the J end by 13 bases, with 30 bases between. Germline V gives CDR1 DFQATT, CDR2 SNEGSKA (reference sequence). The CDR3 sequence: CSAPYTPEGVLREQYF. The CDR3 coding sequence is TGCAGTGCTCCTTATACGCCAGAGGGGGTTCTTAGGGAGCAGTACTTC.

The CDR3 here is CSAKMTVNSYEQYF. CDR3 in DNA: TGCAGTGCTAAAATGACCGTAAATTCCTACGAGCAGTACTTC. This chain joins TRBV20-1 and TRBJ2-7; D unclear. Trimming took off 4 bases at V and 1 base at J, with 14 bases between the two ends. This CDR3 region has 14 residues. Per germline, CDR1 DFQATT and CDR2 SNEGSKA (reference sequence).

Turning to this clonotype: Since a much larger clone is just one base distant, this may be a read error. The chain joins TRBV24-1 to TRBJ2-3, with TRBD1 matching 7 bases. CDR3 length equals 16 residues. The germline CDR1 and CDR2 sequences are KGHDR and SFDVKD. The junction had 5 bases not matched to a gene; V was cut back by 3 bases and J by 0 bases. The CDR3 loop is CATSDGDRTSTDTQYF. In DNA, the CDR3 is TGTGCCACCAGTGATGGGGACAGAACTAGCACAGATACGCAGTATTTT.

CDR3 loop: CASSQGTNTGELFF. CDR3 nucleotide sequence: TGTGCCAGCAGCCAAGGGACTAACACCGGGGAGCTGTTTTTT. The V and J genes are TRBV7-8 and TRBJ2-2; possible D gene TRBD2, 6 bases. V lost 5 bases, J lost 2 bases, and 9 bases lay in between. The CDR3 has 14 residues. Germline CDR1 is SGHVS and CDR2 is FQNEAQ.